This is a list of T cell receptor beta chains from one sample in a study of cytomegalovirus exposure and HLA in healthy donors. The method was immunoSEQ multiplex PCR; TCRdb's version includes in-frame clones alone and lacks a portion of them. Found here are some 170,000 clones, approximately 80% of them singletons; the top ten hold 1.5% to 2%. The sequencing input was PBMCs. These receptors were obtained from a young woman in good health and CMV-seronegative. The CDR3 runs from the conserved cysteine through the conserved F or W. The order of the fields is J gene, clone size, D gene, V gene, CDR3 protein, CDR3 DNA. A D gene is named only where the DNA matches it firmly. Rows may omit the clone size; those that give it use once, few, many or a size class.

TRBJ1-1 - - TRBV4-2 CASSQARPVEAFF TGTGCCAGCAGCCAGGCCCGCCCCGTCGAAGCTTTCTTT
TRBJ2-3 once TRBD1 TRBV5-1 CASSLRTGASTDTQYF TGCGCCAGCAGCTTAAGAACAGGGGCAAGCACAGATACGCAGTATTTT
TRBJ2-1 - - TRBV4-1 CASSQGLGYNEQFF TGCGCCAGCAGCCAAGGACTAGGTTACAATGAGCAGTTCTTC
TRBJ2-7 - - TRBV28 CASSLWGTSYEQYF TGTGCCAGCAGTTTGTGGGGCACATCCTACGAGCAGTACTTC
TRBJ1-4 - - TRBV7-8 CASSRAGPLGEKLFF TGTGCCAGCAGCCGAGCGGGACCTCTGGGGGAAAAACTGTTTTTT
TRBJ2-7 - TRBD1 TRBV10-3 CAISGHGTVSYEQYF TGTGCCATCAGTGGCCACGGGACAGTCAGTTACGAGCAGTACTTC
TRBJ2-5 - - TRBV5-1 CASSLGASETQYF TGCGCCAGCAGCTTGGGGGCTTCTGAGACCCAGTACTTC
TRBJ2-3 - - TRBV9 CASSVASRGRDTQYF TGTGCCAGCAGCGTAGCCAGCAGGGGAAGAGATACGCAGTATTTT
TRBJ1-1 - - TRBV19 CASISPRGAGGTEAFF TGTGCCAGTATTTCTCCCCGGGGGGCGGGGGGGACTGAAGCTTTCTTT
TRBJ2-3 - - TRBV19 CASSIVEDTQYF TGTGCCAGTAGTATAGTTGAGGATACGCAGTATTTT
TRBJ2-7 once TRBD1 TRBV4-1 CASSQSPDRESYEQYF TGCGCCAGCAGCCAATCCCCGGACAGGGAGTCCTACGAGCAGTACTTC
TRBJ2-7 few TRBD1 TRBV9 CASSVSQGAYEQYF TGTGCCAGCAGCGTAAGCCAGGGGGCCTACGAGCAGTACTTC
TRBJ2-5 - TRBD2 TRBV19 CASSMGGRETQYF TGTGCCAGTAGTATGGGCGGGAGGGAGACCCAGTACTTC
TRBJ1-2 - TRBD1 TRBV2 CASSSLQGNLYGYTF TGTGCCAGCAGTTCTCTACAGGGGAACTTATATGGCTACACCTTC
TRBJ1-3 - - TRBV7-3 CASSLVQRNTIYF TGTGCCAGCAGCTTAGTACAGAGAAACACCATATATTTT
TRBJ1-1 - TRBD1 TRBV7-8 CASSTGTDAEAFF TGTGCCAGCAGCACCGGGACAGACGCTGAAGCTTTCTTT
TRBJ1-1 - TRBD1 TRBV11-3 CASSPRGTGVTEAFF TGTGCCAGCAGCCCGCGGGGGACAGGGGTGACTGAAGCTTTCTTT
TRBJ2-4 - - TRBV9 CASSPLAGLAKNIQYF TGTGCCAGCAGCCCCCTGGCGGGTTTAGCCAAAAACATTCAGTACTTC
TRBJ1-6 once TRBD1 TRBV9 CASSKGQGAFSPLHF TGTGCCAGCAGCAAAGGACAGGGGGCGTTTTCACCCCTCCACTTT
TRBJ2-1 - TRBD1 TRBV7-6 CASSLMGQGAREQFF TGTGCCAGCAGCTTAATGGGGCAGGGGGCGCGGGAGCAGTTCTTC
TRBJ1-5 - - TRBV28 CASIPAGGGGQPQHF TGTGCCAGCATCCCGGCGGGCGGGGGAGGACAGCCCCAGCATTTT
TRBJ2-3 - TRBD2 TRBV10-1 CASSEGSGRATDTQYF TGCGCCAGCAGTGAGGGTAGCGGGAGGGCCACAGATACGCAGTATTTT
TRBJ2-7 - TRBD2 TRBV7-8 CASSQGLAGDWDYEQYF TGTGCCAGCAGCCAGGGACTAGCGGGAGACTGGGACTACGAGCAGTACTTC
TRBJ2-1 - TRBD2 TRBV6-1 CASSDLGLAGVNEQFF TGTGCCAGCAGTGATCTCGGACTAGCGGGGGTGAATGAGCAGTTCTTC
TRBJ1-5 few - TRBV6-1 CASTRGGNQPQHF TGTGCCAGCACGCGGGGAGGCAATCAGCCCCAGCATTTT
TRBJ1-2 - - TRBV30 CAWSNREWRGYTF TGTGCCTGGAGTAACAGGGAGTGGCGGGGCTACACCTTC